This TCR beta chain was found in a study of CD8 T cells in ankylosing spondylitis. Broader study findings: From matched ankylosing spondylitis synovial fluid, disease-linked clones were reportedly recovered at significantly enriched levels. Disease-linked clones were CD8+ and relatively rare in peripheral blood.

This clonotype was seen a few times. The antigen is undetermined. The CDR3 is 17 residues long. The V and J ends lost 1 base and 2 bases respectively, with 15 bases between them. TCR beta libraries were made by quantitative 5'-RACE with molecular barcodes. TCRdb itself ran the 5' RACE reads through MiXCR, one entry per CDR3 protein. The table records 250,000 to 300,000 distinct CDR3 sequences, 20% of them present only once. The rearrangement joins TRBV12-3 or TRBV12-4 to TRBJ1-3, with D perhaps TRBD1 (5 bases). The TCR originated in a male donor with ankylosing spondylitis or in good health (not recorded which). Sequencing was performed on blood, either unsorted or a sorted T cell fraction (not recorded which). The CDR3 reads CASSLGPGAGTGNTIYF. CDR3 coding DNA: TGTGCCAGCAGTTTAGGGCCTGGGGCGGGAACTGGAAACACCATATATTTT.